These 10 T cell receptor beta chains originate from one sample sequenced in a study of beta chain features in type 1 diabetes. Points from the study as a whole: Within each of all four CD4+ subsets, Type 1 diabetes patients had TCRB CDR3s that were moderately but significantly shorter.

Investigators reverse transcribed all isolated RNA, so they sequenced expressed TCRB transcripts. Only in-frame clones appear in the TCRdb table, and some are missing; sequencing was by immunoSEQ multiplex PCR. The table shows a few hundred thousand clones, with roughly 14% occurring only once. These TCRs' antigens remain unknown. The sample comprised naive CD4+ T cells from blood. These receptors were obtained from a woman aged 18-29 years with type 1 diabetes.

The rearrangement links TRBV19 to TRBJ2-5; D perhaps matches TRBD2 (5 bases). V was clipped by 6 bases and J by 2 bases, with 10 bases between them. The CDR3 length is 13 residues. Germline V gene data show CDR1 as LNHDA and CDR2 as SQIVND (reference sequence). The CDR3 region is CASSGNLQETQYF. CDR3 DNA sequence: TGTGCCAGTAGCGGGAACCTACAAGAGACCCAGTACTTC.

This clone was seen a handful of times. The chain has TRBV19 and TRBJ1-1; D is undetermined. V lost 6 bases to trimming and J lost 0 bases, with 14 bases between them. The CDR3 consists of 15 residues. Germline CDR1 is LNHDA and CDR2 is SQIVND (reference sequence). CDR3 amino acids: CASSRRRGLNTEAFF. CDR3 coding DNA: TGTGCCAGTAGCCGACGGCGGGGTTTGAACACTGAAGCTTTCTTT.

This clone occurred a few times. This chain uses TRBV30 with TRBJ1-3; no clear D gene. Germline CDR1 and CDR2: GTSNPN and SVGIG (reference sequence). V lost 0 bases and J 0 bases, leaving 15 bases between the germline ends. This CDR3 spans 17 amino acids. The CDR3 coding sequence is TGTGCCTGGAGTGTCATCACGGGGAAACTCTCTGGAAACACCATATATTTT. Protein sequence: CAWSVITGKLSGNTIYF.

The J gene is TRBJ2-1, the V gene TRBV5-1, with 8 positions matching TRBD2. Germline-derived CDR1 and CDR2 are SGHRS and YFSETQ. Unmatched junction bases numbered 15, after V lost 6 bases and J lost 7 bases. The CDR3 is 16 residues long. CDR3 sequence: CASNQGGGLGWNEQFF. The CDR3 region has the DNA TGCGCCAGCAACCAAGGCGGGGGGCTCGGTTGGAATGAGCAGTTCTTC. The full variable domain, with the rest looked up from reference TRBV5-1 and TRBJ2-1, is KAGVTQTPRYLIKTRGQQVTLSCSPISGHRSVSWYQQTPGQGLQFLFEYFSETQRNKGNFPGRFSGRQFSNSRSEMNVSTLELGDSALYLCASNQGGGLGWNEQFFGPGTRLTVL.

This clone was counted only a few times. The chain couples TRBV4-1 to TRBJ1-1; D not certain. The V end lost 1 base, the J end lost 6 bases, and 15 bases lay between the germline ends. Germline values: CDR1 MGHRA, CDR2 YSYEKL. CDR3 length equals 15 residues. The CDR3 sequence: CASSQVGRRSPEAFF. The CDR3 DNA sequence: TGCGCCAGCAGCCAAGTAGGCAGGAGGAGTCCTGAAGCTTTCTTT.

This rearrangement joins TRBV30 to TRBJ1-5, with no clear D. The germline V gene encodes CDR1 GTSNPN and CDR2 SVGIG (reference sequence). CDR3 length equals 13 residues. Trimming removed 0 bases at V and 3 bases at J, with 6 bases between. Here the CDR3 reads CAWSVHNNQPQHF. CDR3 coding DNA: TGTGCCTGGAGTGTACATAACAATCAGCCCCAGCATTTT.

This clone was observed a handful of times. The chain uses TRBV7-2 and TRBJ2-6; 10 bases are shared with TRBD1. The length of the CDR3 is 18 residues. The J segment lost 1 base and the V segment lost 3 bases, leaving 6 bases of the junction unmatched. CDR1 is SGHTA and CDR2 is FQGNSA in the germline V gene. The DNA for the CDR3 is TGTGCCAGCAGCTTCAGACAGGGGGCGTCTTCTGGGGCCAACGTCCTGACTTTC. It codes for CASSFRQGASSGANVLTF.

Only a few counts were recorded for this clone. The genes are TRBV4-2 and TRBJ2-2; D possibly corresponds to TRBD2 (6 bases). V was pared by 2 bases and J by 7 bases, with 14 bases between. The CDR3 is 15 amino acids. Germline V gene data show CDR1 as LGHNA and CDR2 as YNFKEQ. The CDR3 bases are TGTGCCAGCAGCCAACCGGGACTCCCTCACGGGGAGCTGTTTTTT. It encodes CASSQPGLPHGELFF.

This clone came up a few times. Written as DNA, the CDR3 is TGTGCCAGCAGGGTGACAGGGGGCGCGGACACCGGGGAGCTGTTTTTT. Its protein is CASRVTGGADTGELFF. The chain uses TRBV27 and TRBJ2-2, with 10 bases that match TRBD1. After removal of 6 bases from V and 3 bases from J, the junction contained 7 bases not matched to a gene. Germline lookup yields CDR1 MNHEY and CDR2 SMNVEV (reference sequence). The CDR3 runs to 16 residues.

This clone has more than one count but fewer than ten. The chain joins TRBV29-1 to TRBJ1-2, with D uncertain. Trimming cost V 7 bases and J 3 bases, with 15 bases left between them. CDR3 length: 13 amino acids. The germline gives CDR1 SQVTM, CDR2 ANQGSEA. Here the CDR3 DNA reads TGCAGCGCCGCGGCCGGACTCCACTATGGCTACACCTTC. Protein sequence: CSAAAGLHYGYTF. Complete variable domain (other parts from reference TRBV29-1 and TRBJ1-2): SAVISQKPSRDICQRGTSLTIQCQVDSQVTMMFWYRQQPGQSLTLIATANQGSEATYESGFVIDKFPISRPNLTFSTLTVSNMSPEDSSIYLCSAAAGLHYGYTFGSGTRLTVV.